This is a list of T cell receptor beta chains from one sample in a study of shared clonotypes between healthy human individuals. The repertoire was sequenced with immunoSEQ multiplex PCR; TCRdb's copy has only in-frame clones and lacks some. The data hold 2 million to 2.5 million clones, with around 95% observed a single time. Material: naive CD4+ T cells sorted from blood. These receptors were taken from a man aged 18 to 30 in good health. CDR3s include the opening cysteine and the closing phenylalanine or tryptophan. Fields, in order: CDR3 protein, CDR3 DNA, clone size, J gene, V gene, D gene. A D gene is named only where the DNA matches it firmly. Clone size is given for some rows only: seen once, a few or many times, or a class if the clone is expanded.

CDR3 protein: CASSYRTGTYEQYF; CDR3 DNA: TGTGCCAGCAGTTACAGGACGGGCACCTACGAGCAGTACTTC; clone size: -; J gene: TRBJ2-7; V gene: TRBV6-6; D gene: -
CDR3 protein: CASSPGFGTGSYEQYF; CDR3 DNA: TGCGCCAGCAGCCCCGGGTTTGGGACAGGCTCCTACGAGCAGTACTTC; clone size: -; J gene: TRBJ2-7; V gene: TRBV4-1; D gene: TRBD1
CDR3 protein: CASSLFRGHFQETQYF; CDR3 DNA: TGTGCCAGCAGCTTATTCCGGGGCCACTTCCAAGAGACCCAGTACTTC; clone size: -; J gene: TRBJ2-5; V gene: TRBV7-2; D gene: -
CDR3 protein: CASSHVGGELFF; CDR3 DNA: TGTGCCAGCAGCCACGTTGGCGGGGAGCTGTTTTTT; clone size: -; J gene: TRBJ2-2; V gene: TRBV7-8; D gene: -
CDR3 protein: CASSRLGTSGGRDTQYF; CDR3 DNA: TGTGCCAGCAGCCGTCTGGGGACTAGCGGGGGGCGAGATACGCAGTATTTT; clone size: -; J gene: TRBJ2-3; V gene: TRBV7-9; D gene: TRBD2
CDR3 protein: CASSYGQGAAGNTIYF; CDR3 DNA: TGTGCCAGCAGTTACGGGCAGGGGGCGGCTGGAAACACCATATATTTT; clone size: -; J gene: TRBJ1-3; V gene: TRBV6-5; D gene: TRBD1
CDR3 protein: CASSLGTPNSPLHF; CDR3 DNA: TGTGCCAGCAGCTTAGGGACACCGAATTCACCCCTCCACTTT; clone size: -; J gene: TRBJ1-6; V gene: TRBV5-6; D gene: -
CDR3 protein: CAISRTNTEAFF; CDR3 DNA: TGTGCCATCAGCAGAACGAACACTGAAGCTTTCTTT; clone size: -; J gene: TRBJ1-1; V gene: TRBV10-3; D gene: -
CDR3 protein: CASSLVRSGQIPNEQFF; CDR3 DNA: TGCGCCAGCAGCTTGGTCCGGTCCGGACAGATTCCTAATGAGCAGTTCTTC; clone size: -; J gene: TRBJ2-1; V gene: TRBV5-1; D gene: -
CDR3 protein: CASSPVSVGDYGYTF; CDR3 DNA: TGCGCCAGCAGCCCCGTCTCGGTAGGGGACTATGGCTACACCTTC; clone size: -; J gene: TRBJ1-2; V gene: TRBV5-1; D gene: -
CDR3 protein: CASSLLGTASYNEQFF; CDR3 DNA: TGTGCCAGCAGCTTACTTGGGACAGCCTCCTACAATGAGCAGTTCTTC; clone size: -; J gene: TRBJ2-1; V gene: TRBV7-3; D gene: TRBD1
CDR3 protein: CASSVEGTGNYGYTF; CDR3 DNA: TGCGCCAGCAGCGTGGAGGGGACAGGGAACTATGGCTACACCTTC; clone size: -; J gene: TRBJ1-2; V gene: TRBV5-1; D gene: TRBD1
CDR3 protein: CASSLGTGGDTQYF; CDR3 DNA: TGCGCCAGCAGCTTGGGTACAGGGGGAGATACGCAGTATTTT; clone size: -; J gene: TRBJ2-3; V gene: TRBV5-1; D gene: TRBD1
CDR3 protein: CASSQGAGAITDTQYF; CDR3 DNA: TGTGCCAGCAGCCAAGGGGCGGGAGCTATCACAGATACGCAGTATTTT; clone size: -; J gene: TRBJ2-3; V gene: TRBV14; D gene: TRBD2
CDR3 protein: CASSLARGSSYEQYF; CDR3 DNA: TGTGCCAGCAGCTTAGCCCGCGGGAGCTCCTACGAGCAGTACTTC; clone size: -; J gene: TRBJ2-7; V gene: TRBV11-2; D gene: TRBD2
CDR3 protein: CASSLEDPASSPLHF; CDR3 DNA: TGTGCCAGCAGCTTAGAAGATCCGGCTAGTTCACCCCTCCACTTT; clone size: -; J gene: TRBJ1-6; V gene: TRBV7-2; D gene: -
CDR3 protein: CAWSGRGRASSYEQYF; CDR3 DNA: TGTGCCTGGAGCGGGAGGGGGAGGGCGAGCTCCTACGAGCAGTACTTC; clone size: -; J gene: TRBJ2-7; V gene: TRBV30; D gene: TRBD2
CDR3 protein: CATAKGYEKLFF; CDR3 DNA: TGTGCCACCGCAAAGGGGTATGAAAAACTGTTTTTT; clone size: -; J gene: TRBJ1-4; V gene: TRBV15; D gene: -
CDR3 protein: CAISGVDEKLFF; CDR3 DNA: TGTGCCATCAGTGGGGTTGATGAAAAACTGTTTTTT; clone size: once; J gene: TRBJ1-4; V gene: TRBV10-3; D gene: -
CDR3 protein: CASSRVNTEAFF; CDR3 DNA: TGTGCCAGTAGTCGGGTGAACACTGAAGCTTTCTTT; clone size: once; J gene: TRBJ1-1; V gene: TRBV19; D gene: -
CDR3 protein: CASSYSNYEQYF; CDR3 DNA: TGTGCCAGCAGTTACTCAAACTACGAGCAGTACTTC; clone size: -; J gene: TRBJ2-7; V gene: TRBV6-6; D gene: -
CDR3 protein: CASSIRLATDTQYF; CDR3 DNA: TGTGCCAGTAGTATACGGCTAGCTACAGATACGCAGTATTTT; clone size: -; J gene: TRBJ2-3; V gene: TRBV19; D gene: -
CDR3 protein: CASSSYRGRFNNEQFF; CDR3 DNA: TGCGCCAGCAGCTCCTACAGGGGCCGATTTAACAATGAGCAGTTCTTC; clone size: -; J gene: TRBJ2-1; V gene: TRBV5-1; D gene: TRBD1